The clone carrying this T cell receptor beta chain came up a few times. As yet, its antigen is unknown. These data originate in a study of identical twins. Study-wide points: Weaker excess sharing between twins was seen in beta out-of-frame sequences.

Unmatched junction bases numbered 6, after V lost 5 bases and J lost 7 bases. Per germline, CDR1 SGHAT and CDR2 FQNNGV. The CDR3 consists of 15 residues. Each CDR3 protein gets one entry after TCRdb re-called the 5' RACE reads with MiXCR. The sample has about 530,000 distinct CDR3 sequences; over 12% are singletons. Separately, the same data were catalogued under a study of yellow fever vaccine responses in identical twins.

J is TRBJ2-2 and V is TRBV11-2; 11 nucleotides agree with TRBD2. This clonotype originated in a woman aged 18-29 years in good health. The specimen sequenced was CD4+ T cells sorted from blood. The CDR3 protein is CASSRTSGGLGELFF. In DNA form, the CDR3 reads TGTGCCAGCAGCAGAACTAGCGGGGGACTCGGGGAGCTGTTTTTT. The full variable domain, its missing parts supplied by reference TRBV11-2 and TRBJ2-2, is EAGVAQSPRYKIIEKRQSVAFWCNPISGHATLYWYQQILGQGPKLLIQFQNNGVVDDSQLPKDRFSAERLKGVDSTLKIQPAKLEDSAVYLCASSRTSGGLGELFFGEGSRLTVL.